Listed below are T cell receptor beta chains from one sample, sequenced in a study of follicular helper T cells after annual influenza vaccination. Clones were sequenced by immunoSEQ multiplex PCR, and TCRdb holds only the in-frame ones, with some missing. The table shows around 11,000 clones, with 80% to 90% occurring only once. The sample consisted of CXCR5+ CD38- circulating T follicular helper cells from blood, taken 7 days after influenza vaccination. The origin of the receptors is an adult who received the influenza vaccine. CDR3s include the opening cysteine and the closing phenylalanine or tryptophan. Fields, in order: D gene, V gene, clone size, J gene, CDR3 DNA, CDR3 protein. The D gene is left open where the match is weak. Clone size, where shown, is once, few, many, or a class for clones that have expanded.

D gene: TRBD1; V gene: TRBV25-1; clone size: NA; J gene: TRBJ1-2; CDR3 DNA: TGTGCCAGCAGTCTCGACAGGGCCCCTGGCTACACCTTC; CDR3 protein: CASSLDRAPGYTF
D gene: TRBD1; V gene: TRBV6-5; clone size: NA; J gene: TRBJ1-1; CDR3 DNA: TGTGCCAGCAGAAACAGGGGTGGTTATACTGAAGCTTTCTTT; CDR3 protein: CASRNRGGYTEAFF
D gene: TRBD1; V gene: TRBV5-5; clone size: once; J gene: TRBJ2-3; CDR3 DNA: TGTGCCAGCAGCACCAGGGACAGGCGCACAGATACGCAGTATTTT; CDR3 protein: CASSTRDRRTDTQYF
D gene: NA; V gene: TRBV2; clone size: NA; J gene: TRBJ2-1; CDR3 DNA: TGTGCCAGCAGTGACGGGGCAGGGTGGAATGAGCAGTTCTTC; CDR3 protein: CASSDGAGWNEQFF
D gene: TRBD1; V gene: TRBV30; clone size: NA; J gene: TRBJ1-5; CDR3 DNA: TGTGCCTGGAGCAGGCAAGGGGGCGCGGATCAGCCCCAGCATTTT; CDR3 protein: CAWSRQGGADQPQHF
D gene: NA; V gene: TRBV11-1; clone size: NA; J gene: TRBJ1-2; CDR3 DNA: TGTGCCAGCAGCTTACAGGGAGTGGATGGCTACACCTTC; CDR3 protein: CASSLQGVDGYTF
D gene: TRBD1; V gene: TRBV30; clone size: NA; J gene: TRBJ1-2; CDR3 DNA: TGTGCCTGGAGTCCATTCATTGCGGGACAGGGATTTTCCCCAACGGGTCGTAACTATGGCTACACCTTC; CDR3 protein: CAWSPFIAGQGFSPTGRNYGYTF
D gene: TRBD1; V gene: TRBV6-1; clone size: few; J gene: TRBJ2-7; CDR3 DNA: TGTGCCAGCAGGGCACTGACAGGGGGTTCCTACGAGCAGTACTTC; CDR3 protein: CASRALTGGSYEQYF
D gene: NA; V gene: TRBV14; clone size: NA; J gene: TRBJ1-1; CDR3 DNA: TGTGCCAGTGGGGCCGGCACTGAAGCTTTCTTT; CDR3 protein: CASGAGTEAFF
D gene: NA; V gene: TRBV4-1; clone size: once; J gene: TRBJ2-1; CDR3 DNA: TGCGCCAGCAGGGCCAGGATTTTTATGGATGAGCAGTTCTTC; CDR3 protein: CASRARIFMDEQFF
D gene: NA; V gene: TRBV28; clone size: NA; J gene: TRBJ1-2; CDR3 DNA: TGTGCCAGCAGTCCCCACTCAGACAGGAACTATGGCTACACCTTC; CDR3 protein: CASSPHSDRNYGYTF
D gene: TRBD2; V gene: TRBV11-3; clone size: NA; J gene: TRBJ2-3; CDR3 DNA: TGTGCCAGCAGCATAACTAGCGGGGGGGCACTAGATACGCAGTATTTT; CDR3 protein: CASSITSGGALDTQYF
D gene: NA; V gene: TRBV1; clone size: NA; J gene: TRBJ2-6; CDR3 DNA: TGCACCAGCAGCTGGAAGGGTTTGTGCACAAAGCGGGCCAACGTCCTGACTTTC; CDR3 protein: CTSSWKGLCTKRANVLTF
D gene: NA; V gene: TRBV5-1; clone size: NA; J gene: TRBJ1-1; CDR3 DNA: TGCGCCAGCAGCTCATCATTCGTCACTGAAGCTTTCTTT; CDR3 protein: CASSSSFVTEAFF
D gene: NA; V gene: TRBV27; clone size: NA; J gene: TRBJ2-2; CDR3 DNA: TGTGCCAGCAGTTTTTCAGGGAACACCGGGGAGCTGTTTTTT; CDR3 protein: CASSFSGNTGELFF
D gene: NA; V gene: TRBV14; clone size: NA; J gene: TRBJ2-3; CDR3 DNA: TGTGCCAGCAGCGAAGGACTTACCTACACAGATACGCAGTATTTT; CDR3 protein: CASSEGLTYTDTQYF
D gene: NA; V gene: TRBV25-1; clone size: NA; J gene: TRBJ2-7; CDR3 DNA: TGTGCCAGCAGTGAATTTCTCGAATCGCGATACGAGCAGTACTTC; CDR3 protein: CASSEFLESRYEQYF
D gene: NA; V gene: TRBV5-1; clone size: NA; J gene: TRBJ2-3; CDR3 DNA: TGCGCCAGCCTCGACCCAGGCACAGATACGCAGTATTTT; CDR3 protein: CASLDPGTDTQYF
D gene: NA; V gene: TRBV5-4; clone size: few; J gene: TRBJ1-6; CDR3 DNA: TGTGCCAGCAGCTTTGGAGAGAGCTCCTATAATTCACCCCTCCACTTT; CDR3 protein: CASSFGESSYNSPLHF
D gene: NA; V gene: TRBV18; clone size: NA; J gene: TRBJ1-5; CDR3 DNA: TGTGCCAGCTCACCACAGACCGGGGGGGCGGTTCAGCCCCAGCATTTT; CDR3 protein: CASSPQTGGAVQPQHF
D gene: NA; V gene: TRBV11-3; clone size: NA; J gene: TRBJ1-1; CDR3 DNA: TGTGCCAGCAGCTTTACAGGGAACACTGAAGCTTTCTTT; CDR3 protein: CASSFTGNTEAFF
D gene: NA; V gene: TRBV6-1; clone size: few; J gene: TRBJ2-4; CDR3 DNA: TGTGCCAGCAGTCAAGGGCGAGTTAGCATTCAGTACTTC; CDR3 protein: CASSQGRVSIQYF
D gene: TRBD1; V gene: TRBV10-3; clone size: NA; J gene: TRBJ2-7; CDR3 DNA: TGTGCCATCAGTGACCGGGACAGGGGCACCTACGAGCAGTACTTC; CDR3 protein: CAISDRDRGTYEQYF
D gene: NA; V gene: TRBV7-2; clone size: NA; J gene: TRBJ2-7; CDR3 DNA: TGTGCCAGCAGCTTAACGGGGGACGGTAGCTCCTACGAGCAGTACTTC; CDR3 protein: CASSLTGDGSSYEQYF
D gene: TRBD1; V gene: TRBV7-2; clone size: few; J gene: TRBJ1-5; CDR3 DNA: TGTGCCAGCAGCCTGGACAGGGGGGAAATGGCCCAGCATTTT; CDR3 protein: CASSLDRGEMAQHF
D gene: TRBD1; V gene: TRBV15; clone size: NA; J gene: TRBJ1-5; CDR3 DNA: TGTGCCACCAGCAGGGGACAGGGGAGCCAGCCCCAGCATTTT; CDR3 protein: CATSRGQGSQPQHF